Following are 32 T cell receptor beta chains from one sample sequenced in a study of T cell clones after liver transplantation. Here immunoSEQ multiplex PCR was the method, and the copy in TCRdb shows in-frame clones only, minus some. The data show 4,500 to 6,500 clones, 31% seen once. TCRbeta sequences of proliferating CFSE-low MLR cells were labeled alloreactive. Their antigens remain unidentified. The source material was CD4+ T cells from cultured PBMCs. Every receptor here comes from a human patient who received a liver transplant. Some T cells may be supplied by the graft donor.

This clone was seen a few times. This chain uses TRBV25-1 with TRBJ1-1; 7 positions match TRBD1. Trimming removed 2 bases from V and 1 base from J; junction bases left unmatched: 10. The CDR3 spans 17 residues. Germline CDR1 MGHDK, CDR2 SYGVNS. The DNA of the CDR3 is TGTGCCAGCAGTGAAAGCTTGCCCGGGACAGAGAACACTGAAGCTTTCTTT. It specifies CASSESLPGTENTEAFF. Full variable domain (remainder filled in from reference TRBV25-1 and TRBJ1-1): EADIYQTPRYLVIGTGKKITLECSQTMGHDKMYWYQQDPGMELHLIHYSYGVNSTEKGDLSSESTVSRIRTEHFPLTLESARPSHTSQYLCASSESLPGTENTEAFFGQGTRLTVV.

This clone was seen a few times. V and J are TRBV2 and TRBJ2-2; the D is unclear. Per the germline V gene, CDR1 is SNHLY and CDR2 is FYNNEI. The CDR3 is 15 residues long. V dropped 4 bases and J dropped 0 bases, with 9 bases sitting between them. CDR3 nucleotides: TGTGCCAGCAGTGCGGACGGAACGAACACCGGGGAGCTGTTTTTT. As protein: CASSADGTNTGELFF.

This clone has more than one count but fewer than ten. The V gene is TRBV11-2, the J gene TRBJ2-2; 9 bases align to TRBD2. After removal of 8 bases from V and 6 bases from J, the junction contained 4 bases not matched to a gene. The length of the CDR3 is 13 residues. The germline gives CDR1 SGHAT, CDR2 FQNNGV. CDR3 DNA sequence: TGTGCCAGCCGCCGACTAGCGGCCGGGGAGCTGTTTTTT. Translating gives CASRRLAAGELFF. The complete variable domain, with remaining parts taken from reference TRBV11-2 and TRBJ2-2, reads EAGVAQSPRYKIIEKRQSVAFWCNPISGHATLYWYQQILGQGPKLLIQFQNNGVVDDSQLPKDRFSAERLKGVDSTLKIQPAKLEDSAVYLCASRRLAAGELFFGEGSRLTVL.

This clone is medium-sized. The chain recombines TRBV2 with TRBJ1-5, with 7 bases that match TRBD1. This CDR3 contains 15 residues. Germline V gene lookup returns CDR1 SNHLY and CDR2 FYNNEI. The ends lost 6 bases at V and 4 bases at J; junction bases unmatched: 9. The CDR3 here is CASRVQDRLNQPQHF. In DNA form, the CDR3 reads TGTGCCAGCAGAGTGCAGGACAGGCTAAATCAGCCCCAGCATTTT.

The J gene is TRBJ1-2, the V gene TRBV30; 8 bases are a match to TRBD1. This CDR3 spans 16 amino acids. The V gene end was trimmed by 2 bases and the J gene end by 8 bases; junction bases not matched to a gene: 16. From germline, CDR1 is GTSNPN and CDR2 SVGIG (reference sequence). CDR3 in amino acids: CAWSPLGQGASQGYTF. DNA for the CDR3: TGTGCCTGGAGTCCCTTAGGGCAGGGGGCGAGTCAAGGCTACACCTTC.

This clone rates as medium-sized (0.01 to 0.1%). This chain links TRBV2 with TRBJ2-1; perhaps TRBD2 as D (5 bases). Germline values: CDR1 SNHLY, CDR2 FYNNEI. The CDR3 is 16 residues long. The V end was cut by 1 base, the J end by 2 bases, with 12 bases between. CDR3 DNA sequence: TGTGCCAGCAGTGAAGATGAGCGGACCCCCTACAATGAGCAGTTCTTC. Residues: CASSEDERTPYNEQFF.

The chain uses TRBV4-1 and TRBJ2-7; possible D gene TRBD1, 6 bases. The CDR3 is 16 residues long. Germline V lookup: CDR1 MGHRA, CDR2 YSYEKL. V lost 0 bases and J lost 8, with 20 bases in between. The CDR3 sequence: CASSQDLGTRELKQYF. Written as DNA, the CDR3 is TGCGCCAGCAGCCAAGATCTCGGGACAAGGGAGCTAAAGCAGTACTTC.

This clone was seen only a few times. The V gene is TRBV6-6, the J gene TRBJ1-2, with 10 bases fitting TRBD1. With V trimmed by 6 bases and J by 1 base, 8 bases remained unmatched. CDR1 is MNHNY, CDR2 SVGAGI, per germline (reference sequence). CDR3 length: 16 residues. The CDR3 DNA reads TGTGCCAGCAGGACCGGGACAGGGGACTTTAACTATGGCTACACCTTC. Translating it yields CASRTGTGDFNYGYTF.

The chain uses TRBV6-1 and TRBJ2-3; either TRBD1 or TRBD2 may supply D (5 bases each). CDR1 MNHNS and CDR2 SASEGT come from the germline V gene. Trimming left V 4 bases short and J 0 bases short, with 14 bases between. The CDR3 spans 16 residues. Here the CDR3 reads CASSAGRRTSTDTQYF. The DNA for the CDR3 is TGTGCCAGCAGTGCGGGACGCCGAACTAGCACAGATACGCAGTATTTT.

J is TRBJ2-3 and V is TRBV2; 12 nucleotides agree with TRBD2. The CDR3 runs 16 residues. Germline V gene data show CDR1 as SNHLY and CDR2 as FYNNEI. V was clipped by 2 bases and J by 5 bases; unmatched bases: 5. The CDR3 DNA follows: TGTGCCAGCAGTGAAAATGGACTAGCGGGAAGAGATACGCAGTATTTT. Translating gives CASSENGLAGRDTQYF.

The table lists this clone with a count of one. J is TRBJ2-2 and V is TRBV2, with 7 bases that match TRBD1. Germline loops: CDR1 SNHLY, CDR2 FYNNEI. With 11 bases clipped from V and 1 base from J, the junction kept 10 bases outside the gene matches. CDR3 length equals 15 residues. CDR3 sequence (DNA): TGTGCCGGCCGGGCCGGGACAGTGAACACCGGGGAGCTGTTTTTT. Translating gives CAGRAGTVNTGELFF.

This clone showed up just a few times. A much larger clone sits a single nucleotide away, making a read error possible. At the DNA level, this CDR3 is encoded by other sequences in the same sample as well. This chain connects TRBV5-1 to TRBJ2-7; 8 bases agree with TRBD2. J lost 4 bases, V lost 0 bases, and 9 bases had no gene match. The CDR3 length is 16 residues. The germline gives CDR1 SGHRS, CDR2 YFSETQ. In DNA, the CDR3 is TGCGCCAGCAGCTTGGCCGGGGGGGCTATATTGTACGAGCAGTACTTC. Its translation: CASSLAGGAILYEQYF.

V is TRBV6-6 and J is TRBJ1-5, with 9 bases lining up with TRBD1. V lost 5 bases to trimming and J lost 6 bases; unmatched junction nucleotides: 2. CDR3 length: 13 residues. Germline loops: CDR1 MNHNY, CDR2 SVGAGI (reference sequence). The CDR3: CASSTGGSQPQHF. DNA of the CDR3: TGTGCCAGCAGTACAGGGGGCAGTCAGCCCCAGCATTTT.

DNA for the CDR3: TGCGCCAGCACATTAGCGGGAAGCTCCTACAATGAGCAGTTCTTC. Amino acids: CASTLAGSSYNEQFF. This chain links TRBV5-1 with TRBJ2-1; 8 bases line up with TRBD2. The CDR3 is made up of 15 amino acids. In germline, CDR1 is SGHRS, CDR2 YFSETQ. V lost 6 bases and J lost 0; bases outside the gene matches: 5.

This chain uses TRBV6-1 with TRBJ2-5; 7 positions match TRBD2. TRBJ2-7 explains the end of the DNA better; the J call may be wrong. Germline V lookup: CDR1 MNHNS, CDR2 SASEGT. The CDR3 loop spans 14 amino acids. CDR3 sequence: CASSERGGGYEQYF. The DNA of the CDR3 is TGTGCCAGCAGTGAACGCGGGGGTGGGTACGAGCAGTACTTC.

This clone was counted a few times. The CDR3 loop is CASSNPSGYNEQFF. CDR3 nucleotides: TGTGCCAGTAGTAACCCGTCGGGCTACAATGAGCAGTTCTTC. The V and J genes are TRBV19 and TRBJ2-1; D remains ambiguous. Germline V gives CDR1 LNHDA, CDR2 SQIVND (reference sequence). The V end lost 4 bases, the J end lost 3 bases, and 10 bases lay between the germline ends. The CDR3 has 14 residues.

This sequence joins TRBV5-1 and TRBJ2-5; possible D gene TRBD1, 6 bases. The DNA end lines up better with TRBJ2-7; the J call may be wrong. Per the germline V gene, CDR1 is SGHRS and CDR2 is YFSETQ. The CDR3 has 15 residues. For the CDR3, the DNA is TGCGCCAGCAGCCCGGACGGGACATCTATCTACGAGCAGTACTTC. It translates to CASSPDGTSIYEQYF.

This clone is termed medium-sized (0.01 to 0.1%). CDR3 in amino acids: CASNGGFTGELFF. CDR3 DNA: TGTGCCAGTAACGGGGGGTTCACCGGGGAGCTGTTTTTT. The rearrangement uses TRBV19 and TRBJ2-2; 7 nucleotides align to TRBD2. The J segment lost 4 bases and the V segment lost 7 bases, leaving 3 bases of the junction unmatched. Germline V gene sequence: CDR1 LNHDA, CDR2 SQIVND (reference sequence). The CDR3 length is 13 residues.

The chain uses TRBV19 and TRBJ1-5; TRBD1 matches 7 bases. Germline values: CDR1 LNHDA, CDR2 SQIVND (reference sequence). The CDR3 has 15 residues. V trimming: 1 base; J trimming: 9 bases; junction bases outside the gene matches: 9. In DNA form, the CDR3 reads TGTGCCAGTAGTATAGGGCAGGGGGGGTCCTGGCCCCAGCATTTT. Translated: CASSIGQGGSWPQHF.

This clone was seen a few times. The chain carries TRBV6-5 and TRBJ1-1; no reliable D call. This CDR3 has 14 amino acids. Trimming shortened V by 6 bases and J by 4 bases, and 15 bases separated the two germline ends. CDR1 MNHEY and CDR2 SVGAGI come from the germline V gene. The CDR3 protein is CASSPDKGGTEAFF. The CDR3 region has the DNA TGTGCCAGCAGCCCCGACAAGGGAGGCACTGAAGCTTTCTTT.

Judged by abundance, this clone is medium-sized. The genes are TRBV19 and TRBJ1-3; no clear D gene. The CDR3 has 11 residues. The ends were cut back, 8 bases at V and 3 bases at J, with 5 bases in the middle. Per germline, CDR1 LNHDA and CDR2 SQIVND (reference sequence). DNA for the CDR3: TGTGCCAGTGAGGTTGGAAACACCATATATTTT. Translation gives CASEVGNTIYF.

The rearrangement links TRBV5-1 to TRBJ1-1; TRBD1 matches at 7 bases. J lost 6 bases, V lost 2 bases, and 10 bases had no gene match. The CDR3 totals 15 residues. CDR1 and CDR2 from the germline V gene are SGHRS and YFSETQ. CDR3 nucleotide sequence: TGCGCCAGCAGCTTTACAACAGGGGTTATGTCTGAAGCTTTCTTT. It specifies CASSFTTGVMSEAFF.

Turning to this clone: Since a far larger clone is one base different, this is likely a read error. The V gene is TRBV6-4, the J gene TRBJ1-1; 10 nucleotides match TRBD1. CDR1 and CDR2 (germline): MRHNA, SNTAGT. Germline trimming cut 5 bases from V and 5 bases from J; bases unmatched to any gene: 5. This CDR3 region has 14 residues. The CDR3 is CASSLTGGATEAFF. In nucleotides, the CDR3 is TGTGCCAGCAGTTTGACAGGGGGCGCGACTGAAGCTTTCTTT.

Of note for this clone: A read error is the likely source, as a far larger clone sits one nucleotide away. The chain combines TRBV15 with TRBJ2-1; possible D gene TRBD2, 5 bases. From germline, CDR1 is LNHNV and CDR2 YYDKDF (reference sequence). V lost 0 bases and J lost 0, with 18 bases in between. The CDR3 length is 19 residues. CDR3 sequence: CATSRDQSLANPSYNEQFF. DNA for the CDR3: TGTGCCACCAGCAGAGATCAGTCGTTAGCGAACCCCTCCTACAATGAGCAGTTCTTC.

The table lists this clone with a few counts. The chain joins TRBV5-4 to TRBJ1-1; D gene unclear. Per the germline V gene, CDR1 is SGHNT and CDR2 is YYREEE (reference sequence). V lost 3 bases and J lost 2, with 14 bases in between. The CDR3 totals 15 residues. The chain's CDR3 is CASSSDRFSNTEAFF. CDR3 bases: TGTGCCAGCAGCTCTGACCGATTCTCCAACACTGAAGCTTTCTTT.

V is TRBV27 and J is TRBJ1-4, with TRBD1 matching 7 bases. Trimming took 5 bases from V and 8 from J; bases not matched to a gene: 11. The CDR3 is 15 amino acids. The germline CDR1 and CDR2 sequences are MNHEY and SMNVEV (reference sequence). CDR3 nucleotide sequence: TGTGCCAGCAGTCGGGCCCAGACAGGGCAGGAAAAACTGTTTTTT. It yields the protein CASSRAQTGQEKLFF. The full variable domain, its missing parts supplied by reference TRBV27 and TRBJ1-4, is EAQVTQNPRYLITVTGKKLTVTCSQNMNHEYMSWYRQDPGLGLRQIYYSMNVEVTDKGDVPEGYKVSRKEKRNFPLILESPSPNQTSLYFCASSRAQTGQEKLFFGSGTQLSVL.

The rearrangement uses TRBV7-8 and TRBJ2-1; perhaps TRBD2 as D (6 bases). In germline, CDR1 is SGHVS, CDR2 FQNEAQ. Trimming cost V 5 bases and J 9 bases, with 11 bases left between them. The CDR3 runs to 12 residues. The CDR3 loop is CASSLRDSEQFF. The CDR3 DNA follows: TGTGCCAGCAGCCTCCGGGACTCTGAGCAGTTCTTC. The whole variable domain, remainder taken from reference TRBV7-8 and TRBJ2-1, is GAGVSQSPRYKVAKRGQDVALRCDPISGHVSLFWYQQALGQGPEFLTYFQNEAQLDKSGLPSDRFFAERPEGSVSTLKIQRTQQEDSAVYLCASSLRDSEQFFGPGTRLTVL.

The chain joins TRBV9 to TRBJ2-1; TRBD1 matches at 8 bases. Germline CDR1 and CDR2: SGDLS and YYNGEE. This CDR3 contains 15 residues. The junction had 10 bases not matched to a gene; V was cut back by 4 bases and J by 7 bases. The CDR3 region is CASSPRGTGFNEQFF. The CDR3 DNA reads as TGTGCCAGCAGCCCTAGGGGGACAGGATTTAATGAGCAGTTCTTC.

This clone was found a few times. The chain couples TRBV19 to TRBJ1-1, with 7 bases lining up with TRBD1. The V gene end was trimmed by 4 bases and the J gene end by 1 base; junction bases not matched to a gene: 15. The CDR3 sequence is 18 residues long. CDR1 is LNHDA and CDR2 is SQIVND in the germline V gene (reference sequence). CDR3 bases: TGTGCCAGTAGTACCCTTTTGGGGACAGCTACCACGAACACTGAAGCTTTCTTT. The encoded protein is CASSTLLGTATTNTEAFF.

The genes are TRBV25-1 and TRBJ1-1; no firm D call. The ends were cut back, 3 bases at V and 1 base at J, with 9 bases in the middle. The CDR3 is 14 residues long. Germline lookup yields CDR1 MGHDK and CDR2 SYGVNS. The DNA for the CDR3 is TGTGCCAGCAGTGAGGGTGGTAGGAACACTGAAGCTTTCTTT. Amino acid sequence: CASSEGGRNTEAFF.

This clone is medium-sized within its sample. V gene TRBV5-1 combines with J gene TRBJ2-1; TRBD1 agrees at 8 bases. J was trimmed by 8 bases and V by 0 bases; bases with no gene match: 1. Germline assignment: CDR1 SGHRS and CDR2 YFSETQ. The CDR3 extends over 13 amino acids. In DNA form, the CDR3 reads TGCGCCAGCAGCTTGGGACAGGGGTATGAGCAGTTCTTC. It translates to CASSLGQGYEQFF.

This clone was observed a few times. V and J are TRBV10-3 and TRBJ2-3; 7 nucleotides agree with TRBD2. Germline loops: CDR1 ENHRY, CDR2 SYGVKD. Trimming removed 10 bases from V and 3 bases from J; junction bases left unmatched: 7. The CDR3 runs to 13 residues. The DNA for the CDR3 is TGTGCCACCAAACTAGCGACGACAGATACGCAGTATTTT. Encoded protein: CATKLATTDTQYF.